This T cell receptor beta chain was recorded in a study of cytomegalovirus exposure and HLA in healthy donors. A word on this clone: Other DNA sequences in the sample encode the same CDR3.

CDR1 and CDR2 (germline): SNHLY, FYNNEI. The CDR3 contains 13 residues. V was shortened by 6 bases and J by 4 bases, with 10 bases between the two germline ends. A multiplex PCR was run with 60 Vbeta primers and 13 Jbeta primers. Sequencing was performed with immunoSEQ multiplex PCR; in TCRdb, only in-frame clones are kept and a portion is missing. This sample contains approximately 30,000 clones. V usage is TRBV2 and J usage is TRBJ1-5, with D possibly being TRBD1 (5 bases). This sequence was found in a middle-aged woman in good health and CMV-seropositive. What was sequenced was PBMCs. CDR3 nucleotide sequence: TGTGCCAGCAGGAGGGACTCTAATCAGCCCCAGCATTTT. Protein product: CASRRDSNQPQHF.